This TCR beta chain was captured in a study of T cell changes during pregnancy in multiple sclerosis. V was pared by 6 bases and J by 5 bases, with 13 bases between. The CDR3 contains 13 residues. Germline V gene data show CDR1 as SNHLY and CDR2 as FYNNEI. Using immunoSEQ multiplex PCR, the repertoire was profiled, and TCRdb retains in-frame clones only, with some absent. Of 70,000 to 100,000 clones listed, 80% to 95% are singletons. The chain uses TRBV2 and TRBJ1-2, with a tentative D call TRBD1 (5 bases). Source: peripheral blood, taken in the first trimester of pregnancy. The TCR sequence derives from a female donor with multiple sclerosis, enrolled in a pregnancy study. CDR3 amino acids: CASSARGRYGYTF. The CDR3 DNA sequence: TGTGCCAGCAGCGCTCGGGGGAGGTATGGCTACACCTTC. The variable domain in full, with the rest retrieved from reference TRBV2 and TRBJ1-2, is EPEVTQTPSHQVTQMGQEVILRCVPISNHLYFYWYRQILGQKVEFLVSFYNNEISEKSEIFDDQFSVERPDGSNFTLKIRSTKLEDSAMYFCASSARGRYGYTFGSGTRLTVV.